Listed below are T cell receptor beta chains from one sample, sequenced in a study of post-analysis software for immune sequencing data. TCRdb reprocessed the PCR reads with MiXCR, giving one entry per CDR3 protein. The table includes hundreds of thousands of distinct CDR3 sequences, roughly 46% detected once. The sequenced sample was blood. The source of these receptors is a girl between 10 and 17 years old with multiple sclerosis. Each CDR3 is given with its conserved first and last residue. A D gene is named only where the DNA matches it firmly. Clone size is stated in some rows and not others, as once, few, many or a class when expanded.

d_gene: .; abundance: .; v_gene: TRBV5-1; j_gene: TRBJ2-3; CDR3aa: CASSSRVGSTDTQYF; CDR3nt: TGCGCCAGCAGTTCGAGAGTGGGTTCGACAGATACGCAGTATTTT
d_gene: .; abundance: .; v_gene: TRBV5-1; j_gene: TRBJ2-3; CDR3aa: CASNSLDSTDTQYF; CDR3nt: TGCGCCAGCAACTCACTTGATAGCACAGATACGCAGTATTTT
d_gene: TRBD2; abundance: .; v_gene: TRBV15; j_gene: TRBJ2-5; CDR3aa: CATSRLGGLAGGPNYNEQYF; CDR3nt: TGTGCCACCAGCAGGCTAGGGGGACTAGCGGGGGGACCCAACTACAATGAGCAGTACTTC
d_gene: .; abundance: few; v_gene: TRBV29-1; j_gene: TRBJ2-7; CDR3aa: CSVESQGEQYF; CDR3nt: TGCAGCGTTGAAAGCCAGGGGGAGCAGTACTTC
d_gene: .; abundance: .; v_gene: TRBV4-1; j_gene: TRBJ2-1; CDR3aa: CASSHLGLARRLFF; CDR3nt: TGCGCCAGCAGCCATTTGGGATTGGCTCGACGACTGTTCTTC
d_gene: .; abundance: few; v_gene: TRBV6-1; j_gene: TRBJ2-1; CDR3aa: CASSEEGGFSYNEQFF; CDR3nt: TGTGCCAGCAGTGAAGAGGGGGGGTTCTCCTACAATGAGCAGTTCTTC
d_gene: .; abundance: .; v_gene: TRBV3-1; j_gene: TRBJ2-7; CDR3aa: CASSPLNLLSYEQYF; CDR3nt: TGTGCCAGCAGCCCGTTGAACCTCCTCTCCTACGAGCAGTACTTC
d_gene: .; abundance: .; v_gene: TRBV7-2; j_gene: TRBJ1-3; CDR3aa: CASSLADARSGNTIYF; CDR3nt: TGTGCCAGCAGCTTAGCGGACGCCCGCTCTGGAAACACCATATATTTT
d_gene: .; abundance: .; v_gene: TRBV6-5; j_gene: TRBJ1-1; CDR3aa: CASSRGGPPMNTEAFF; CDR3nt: TGTGCCTCGTCTCGTGGGGGGCCACCCATGAACACTGAAGCTTTCTTT
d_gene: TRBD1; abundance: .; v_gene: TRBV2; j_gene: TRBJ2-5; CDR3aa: CASSEVGGSYGTQYF; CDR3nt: TGTGCCAGCAGTGAAGTAGGGGGCTCCTATGGGACCCAGTACTTC
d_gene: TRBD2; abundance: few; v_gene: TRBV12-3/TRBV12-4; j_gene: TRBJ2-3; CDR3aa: CASSLSGRGGTDTQYF; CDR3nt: TGTGCCAGCAGTCTCAGCGGGAGGGGCGGCACAGATACGCAGTATTTT